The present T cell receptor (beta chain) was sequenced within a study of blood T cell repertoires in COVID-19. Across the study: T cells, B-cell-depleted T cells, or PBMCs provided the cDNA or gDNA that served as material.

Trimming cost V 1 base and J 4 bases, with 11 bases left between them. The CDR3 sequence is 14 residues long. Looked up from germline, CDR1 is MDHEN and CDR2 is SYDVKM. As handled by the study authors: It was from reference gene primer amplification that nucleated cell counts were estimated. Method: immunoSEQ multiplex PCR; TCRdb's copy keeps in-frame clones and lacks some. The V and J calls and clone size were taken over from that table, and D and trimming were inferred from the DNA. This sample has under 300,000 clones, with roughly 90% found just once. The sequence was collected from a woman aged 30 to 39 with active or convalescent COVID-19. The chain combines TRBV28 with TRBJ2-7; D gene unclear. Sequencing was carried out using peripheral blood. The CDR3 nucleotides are TGTGCCAGCAGTTTATCGGTCGCCGGGTACGAGCAGTACTTC. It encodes CASSLSVAGYEQYF.